Presented here are 5 T cell receptor beta chains from one specimen sequenced in a study of T cells in Graves' hyperthyroidism and ophthalmopathy. RNA transcripts were the template for amplifying TCR beta CDR3 regions. With the HTBI primer set, the TCR CDR3 went through a first round of RT-PCR. In TCRdb, the multiplex PCR reads were re-called with MiXCR into one record per CDR3 protein. This sample has hundreds of thousands of distinct CDR3 sequences, with 22% found just once. The source material was blood. The receptors were gathered from a woman between 65 and 79 years old with Graves' ophthalmopathy.

This clonotype was found a few times. The gene calls are TRBV27 and TRBJ1-1; unclear D gene. The V end was cut by 1 base, the J end by 4 bases, with 7 bases between. CDR3 size: 13 residues. Germline lookup yields CDR1 MNHEY and CDR2 SMNVEV (reference sequence). This CDR3 is CASSLFAGTEAFF. In DNA, the CDR3 is TGTGCCAGCAGTTTATTTGCTGGCACTGAAGCTTTCTTT.

This clonotype occurred many times. This chain joins TRBV12-3 or TRBV12-4 and TRBJ2-3; 10 bases fit TRBD2. The CDR3 is made up of 18 amino acids. The ends lost 4 bases at V and 6 bases at J; junction bases unmatched: 16. For the CDR3, the DNA is TGTGCCAGCAGTTCCTATTCCCCACTAGCGGGAATCCCGGATACGCAGTATTTT. Protein: CASSSYSPLAGIPDTQYF.

This chain links TRBV20-1 with TRBJ2-5, with 10 bases matching TRBD2. This CDR3 contains 15 residues. The junction had 6 bases not matched to a gene; V was cut back by 4 bases and J by 1 base. From germline, CDR1 is DFQATT and CDR2 SNEGSKA (reference sequence). For the CDR3, the DNA is TGCAGTGCTATCCGACTAGCGGGCCTCCAAGAGACCCAGTACTTC. Its translation is CSAIRLAGLQETQYF.

Only a few counts were recorded for this clonotype. The chain is built from TRBV2 and TRBJ2-5; D is possibly TRBD1 or TRBD2 (5 bases each). Germline V gene lookup returns CDR1 SNHLY and CDR2 FYNNEI. V was trimmed by 2 bases and J by 13 bases, leaving 26 bases between them. The CDR3 spans 16 residues. CDR3 DNA: TGTGCCAGCAGTGAATCTGGGTTAGGGACGGGGCTCAGAATGTACTTC. Amino acids: CASSESGLGTGLRMYF.

This clonotype is a singleton in its sample. V and J are TRBV6-4 and TRBJ2-2; D call uncertain. V lost 0 bases and J lost 5, with 7 bases in between. Per the germline V gene, CDR1 is MRHNA and CDR2 is SNTAGT. CDR3 size: 14 residues. CDR3 amino acids: CASSDSSLTGELFF. The CDR3 nucleotides are TGTGCCAGCAGTGACTCGAGTCTGACCGGGGAGCTGTTTTTT.